The 22 T cell receptor beta chains reported below all come from one sample, sequenced in a study of CD8 T cells in ankylosing spondylitis. Study results and limitations: In ankylosing spondylitis blood, a motif of roughly 8 highly homologous TCR beta variants appeared characteristic.

TCRdb re-analysed the 5' RACE reads in MiXCR, keeping a single row per CDR3 protein. The sample carries 300,000 to 400,000 distinct CDR3 sequences, more than 20% recorded once. No antigen is known for these receptors. The sequenced sample was blood, either unsorted or a sorted T cell fraction (not recorded which). Receptors were obtained from a male donor with ankylosing spondylitis.

The rearrangement links TRBV5-1 to TRBJ2-2, with 11 bases aligning to TRBD1. With 1 base clipped from V and 6 bases from J, the junction kept 5 bases outside the gene matches. The CDR3 runs to 16 residues. Germline-derived CDR1 and CDR2 are SGHRS and YFSETQ. The CDR3 coding sequence is TGCGCCAGCAGCTTGATCGGGACAGGGGGAGCCGGGGAGCTGTTTTTT. Encoded protein: CASSLIGTGGAGELFF.

In its sample, this clonotype was seen a few times. The gene calls are TRBV5-6 and TRBJ2-7; D not resolved. The CDR3 has 16 amino acids. The V gene's germline CDR1 is SGHDT and CDR2 YYEEEE. V lost 3 bases, J lost 0 bases, and 16 bases lay in between. In DNA, the CDR3 is TGTGCCAGCAGCTACAGAACCTTGGGCCCCTCCTACGAGCAGTACTTC. As protein: CASSYRTLGPSYEQYF. The variable domain in full, with the rest retrieved from reference TRBV5-6 and TRBJ2-7, is DAGVTQSPTHLIKTRGQQVTLRCSPKSGHDTVSWYQQALGQGPQFIFQYYEEEERQRGNFPDRFSGHQFPNYSSELNVNALLLGDSALYLCASSYRTLGPSYEQYFGPGTRLTVT.

This clonotype was seen many times. J is TRBJ2-5 and V is TRBV3-1; the D is unclear. Per germline, CDR1 LGHDT and CDR2 YNNKEL (reference sequence). The germline V and J ends were trimmed by 1 base and 1 base, with 7 bases remaining between them. This CDR3 has 14 residues. The DNA of the CDR3 is TGTGCCAGCAGCCAAGGGCAAATCCAAGAGACCCAGTACTTC. It is translated as CASSQGQIQETQYF.

The chain uses TRBV5-4 and TRBJ2-3, with 9 bases aligning to TRBD2. V dropped 4 bases and J dropped 0; count of bases not matched to a gene: 6. This CDR3 spans 16 amino acids. Germline CDR1 reads SGHNT; CDR2 reads YYREEE (reference sequence). As DNA, the CDR3 is TGTGCCAGCAGCAGATCTAGCGGGACTAGCACAGATACGCAGTATTTT. Its translation: CASSRSSGTSTDTQYF.

The gene calls are TRBV5-1 and TRBJ2-2; D unclear. V was clipped by 2 bases and J by 1 base, with 6 bases between them. Germline CDR1 and CDR2: SGHRS and YFSETQ. The CDR3 has 14 amino acids. CDR3 nucleotide sequence: TGCGCCAGCAGCTTTTCTCAGAACACCGGGGAGCTGTTTTTT. It yields the protein CASSFSQNTGELFF.

The chain uses TRBV6-1 and TRBJ2-3, with TRBD2 matching over 13 bases. Germline V gene data show CDR1 as MNHNS and CDR2 as SASEGT. The CDR3 spans 15 residues. V lost 6 bases and J lost 2; bases outside the gene matches: 2. CDR3 sequence: CASRLAGGPTDTQYF. In nucleotides, the CDR3 is TGTGCCAGCAGACTAGCGGGAGGGCCCACAGATACGCAGTATTTT.

This clonotype has more than one count but fewer than ten. V is TRBV6-2 or TRBV6-3 and J is TRBJ2-7, with D tentatively TRBD1 or TRBD2 (6 bases each). This CDR3 contains 14 residues. V lost 5 bases to trimming and J lost 3 bases, with 14 bases between them. The germline CDR1 and CDR2 sequences are MNHEY and SVGEGT. DNA of the CDR3: TGTGCCAGCAGTAACAGGGACTCCAACTACGAGCAGTACTTC. This encodes CASSNRDSNYEQYF.

This clonotype has just a few counts. This chain joins TRBV5-1 and TRBJ2-3; D is uncertain. The CDR3 is 17 residues long. Trimming stripped 0 bases from V and 1 base from J, with 15 bases between. The germline gives CDR1 SGHRS, CDR2 YFSETQ. The CDR3 nucleotides are TGCGCCAGCAGCTTGGTGTTAGCTGGTCCCCGCACAGATACGCAGTATTTT. Translating gives CASSLVLAGPRTDTQYF.

This rearrangement joins TRBV28 to TRBJ1-1, with D possibly TRBD1 on 5 matching bases. Trimming took off 7 bases at V and 3 bases at J, with 15 bases between the two ends. The CDR3 runs 14 residues. Germline CDR1 MDHEN, CDR2 SYDVKM. The chain's CDR3 is CASKRAGRDTEAFF. The DNA of the CDR3 is TGTGCCAGCAAAAGGGCAGGGCGGGACACTGAAGCTTTCTTT.

The J gene is TRBJ1-2, the V gene TRBV15, with a weak D call TRBD1 (5 bases). Germline V gene sequence: CDR1 LNHNV, CDR2 YYDKDF (reference sequence). V was cut by 0 bases and J by 5 bases, with 19 bases left in between. The CDR3 has 17 amino acids. This chain's CDR3 is CATSRDWGRRGGYGYTF. In nucleotides, the CDR3 is TGTGCCACCAGCAGAGATTGGGGTAGGAGGGGAGGTTATGGCTACACCTTC.

This clonotype appeared a few times. This rearrangement joins TRBV12-3 or TRBV12-4 to TRBJ1-3; possible D gene TRBD1, 5 bases. The CDR3 is made up of 14 amino acids. The V end was cut by 2 bases, the J end by 3 bases, with 8 bases between. CDR3 DNA sequence: TGTGCCAGCAGTTTAAGGGGCTTTGGAAACACCATATATTTT. This encodes CASSLRGFGNTIYF.

This clonotype was seen a handful of times. This chain links TRBV20-1 with TRBJ2-1; 13 positions agree with TRBD2. V shed 6 bases, J shed 8 bases, and the junction held 7 bases outside the gene matches. The CDR3 has 14 amino acids. Germline V gene lookup returns CDR1 DFQATT and CDR2 SNEGSKA (reference sequence). In nucleotides, the CDR3 is TGCAGTGCCCAACTAGCGGGAGGGCTTGATGAGCAGTTCTTC. It specifies CSAQLAGGLDEQFF.

A few counts support this clonotype. The genes are TRBV20-1 and TRBJ1-2; TRBD1 aligns across 7 bases. Germline V gene sequence: CDR1 DFQATT, CDR2 SNEGSKA (reference sequence). This CDR3 contains 15 residues. V dropped 0 bases and J dropped 3; count of bases not matched to a gene: 7. CDR3 loop: CSARDQGGRDYGYTF. DNA for the CDR3: TGCAGTGCTAGAGATCAGGGGGGGCGCGACTATGGCTACACCTTC.

The rearrangement uses TRBV12-3 or TRBV12-4 and TRBJ1-2; TRBD1 agrees at 8 bases. The CDR3 has 13 residues. Trimming at V came to 7 bases and at J to 8 bases, leaving 9 bases not matched to a gene. CDR3 in DNA: TGTGCCAGCACCCTGGACAGGGTAACGGGCTACACCTTC. Protein product: CASTLDRVTGYTF.

V and J are TRBV29-1 and TRBJ2-7; unclear D gene. This CDR3 has 11 residues. Deletions cut 2 bases from V and 4 bases from J, with 6 bases between. Germline values: CDR1 SQVTM, CDR2 ANQGSEA. DNA of the CDR3: TGCAGCGTTGAATCTGGTTACGAGCAGTACTTC. As protein: CSVESGYEQYF.

The rearrangement uses TRBV27 and TRBJ2-3; 7 bases map to TRBD2. The germline CDR1 and CDR2 sequences are MNHEY and SMNVEV (reference sequence). V lost 6 bases to trimming and J lost 1 base; unmatched junction nucleotides: 4. This CDR3 comprises 14 residues. The CDR3 is CASSWAGGTDTQYF. The CDR3 DNA reads TGTGCCAGCAGCTGGGCGGGAGGCACAGATACGCAGTATTTT.

Only a few counts were recorded for this clonotype. This rearrangement joins TRBV6-1 to TRBJ1-3, with 8 bases identical to TRBD1. Germline V gives CDR1 MNHNS, CDR2 SASEGT. After removal of 6 bases from V and 4 bases from J, the junction contained 11 bases not matched to a gene. The CDR3 spans 16 residues. CDR3 DNA: TGTGCCAGCAGCGCCGGTGGACAGGGATACGGAAACACCATATATTTT. Translating gives CASSAGGQGYGNTIYF.

This rearrangement joins TRBV30 to TRBJ1-2; D possibly corresponds to TRBD1 (6 bases). The CDR3 is 13 amino acids. Germline V gene sequence: CDR1 GTSNPN, CDR2 SVGIG (reference sequence). The ends were cut back, 7 bases at V and 0 bases at J, with 12 bases in the middle. The CDR3 loop reads CALTGQANYGYTF. The CDR3 coding sequence is TGTGCCTTAACAGGGCAAGCTAACTATGGCTACACCTTC.

The chain links TRBV5-1 to TRBJ1-2; TRBD1 agrees at 7 bases. V was pared by 4 bases and J by 3 bases, with 3 bases of the junction left unmatched. Germline CDR1 and CDR2: SGHRS and YFSETQ. The CDR3 totals 13 residues. The CDR3 spells CASSTGTDYGYTF. CDR3 in DNA: TGCGCCAGCAGCACCGGGACAGACTATGGCTACACCTTC.

There are a few counts of this clonotype. The rearrangement joins TRBV15 to TRBJ2-1, with 16 bases aligning to TRBD2. J was trimmed by 0 bases and V by 5 bases; bases with no gene match: 4. Germline V gene data show CDR1 as LNHNV and CDR2 as YYDKDF (reference sequence). This CDR3 has 18 amino acids. CDR3 loop: CATSRGLAGGSSYNEQFF. Written as DNA, the CDR3 is TGTGCCACCAGCCGGGGACTAGCGGGAGGGAGCTCCTACAATGAGCAGTTCTTC.

This sequence joins TRBV20-1 and TRBJ2-3, with 10 bases matching TRBD2. V gave up 7 bases and J gave up 5 bases; unmatched junction bases: 6. The germline gives CDR1 DFQATT, CDR2 SNEGSKA (reference sequence). CDR3 length: 13 amino acids. CDR3 nucleotide sequence: TGCAGTGGACTCGGGACTAGCGTAGATACGCAGTATTTT. As protein: CSGLGTSVDTQYF.

V gene TRBV5-5 combines with J gene TRBJ2-7, with a tentative D call TRBD2 (6 bases). CDR3 length equals 15 residues. Trimming took 0 bases from V and 8 from J, leaving 18 bases between them. Looked up from germline, CDR1 is SGHKS and CDR2 is YYEKEE (reference sequence). The CDR3 coding sequence is TGTGCCAGCAGCTTGGACCCGGGAGTTGGAGTGAAGCAGTACTTC. Its translation is CASSLDPGVGVKQYF.